This TCR beta chain was profiled in a study of PD-L1 blockade in urothelial cancer. As for the study in general: Around 2014, patients got going on atezolizumab, taking 1,200 mg intravenously every 3 weeks. At 6 weeks and at 3 weeks (second dose) after treatment start, blood was analyzed. In the patient group, twenty-five of 29 were males with bladder-origin urothelial cancer.

This table comes from immunoSEQ multiplex PCR, and its TCRdb copy is limited to in-frame clones, with some not included. The sample records 33,000 or so clones, roughly 82% being singletons. V dropped 5 bases and J dropped 3 bases, with 7 bases sitting between them. The CDR3 runs 12 residues. The germline V gene has CDR1 SGHVS and CDR2 FQNEAQ. With regard to this clone: Its specificity is not known.

Study-wide results and caveats: Below-median pretreatment blood TCR clonality was associated with improved progression-free and overall survival.

The TCR comes from a man between 65 and 85 years old with urothelial cancer. Sample: PBMCs, taken around atezolizumab (anti-PD-L1) treatment. V usage is TRBV7-8 and J usage is TRBJ1-2, with D uncertain. In nucleotides, the CDR3 is TGTGCCAGCAGCAGCGGGGACTATGGCTACACCTTC. Its protein product is CASSSGDYGYTF. The whole variable domain, filled in from reference TRBV7-8 and TRBJ1-2, reads GAGVSQSPRYKVAKRGQDVALRCDPISGHVSLFWYQQALGQGPEFLTYFQNEAQLDKSGLPSDRFFAERPEGSVSTLKIQRTQQEDSAVYLCASSSGDYGYTFGSGTRLTVV.